Listed below are T cell receptor beta chains from one sample, sequenced in a study of blood T cells in healthy people across ages. A single record per CDR3 protein comes from TCRdb applying MiXCR to the 5' RACE reads. This table holds about 780,000 distinct CDR3 sequences, around 25% found once. In addition, the sample was reused for a study of T cells of mothers and their children.

The sequenced sample was blood. Receptors originate from a boy younger than 18 in good health. The CDR3 runs from the conserved cysteine through the conserved F or W. The D gene is left open where the match is weak. Expanded clones get a size class; other rows say once, few or many, or leave the size out.

.	TRBV5-6	TRBJ2-1	.	CASSHPHVDEQFF	TGTGCCAGCAGCCACCCACACGTTGATGAGCAGTTCTTC
.	TRBV7-2	TRBJ1-4	few	CASSFYVEPGEKLFF	TGTGCCAGCAGCTTTTATGTCGAGCCGGGTGAAAAACTGTTTTTT
.	TRBV12-3/TRBV12-4	TRBJ2-5	many	CASSPPDSLGETQYF	TGTGCCAGCAGCCCCCCTGACTCCCTCGGGGAGACCCAGTACTTC
.	TRBV20-1	TRBJ2-5	few	CSARSLTLSDETQYF	TGCAGTGCTAGATCCCTAACCCTTAGCGACGAGACCCAGTACTTC
.	TRBV28	TRBJ2-4	once	CASSLLDTGMGKNIQYF	TGTGCCAGCAGTTTATTGGATACAGGGATGGGCAAAAACATTCAGTACTTC
TRBD2	TRBV20-1	TRBJ2-5	few	CSARGPSAGVWEQYF	TGCAGTGCTAGAGGACCCTCGGCGGGGGTGTGGGAGCAGTACTTC
TRBD1	TRBV13	TRBJ1-3	many	CASSFTRTGSDTIYF	TGTGCCAGCAGCTTTACCCGGACAGGGAGTGACACCATATATTTT
.	TRBV30	TRBJ2-7	few	CAWSAGTDFSYEQYF	TGTGCCTGGAGTGCCGGGACCGACTTCTCCTACGAGCAGTACTTC
TRBD1	TRBV20-1	TRBJ2-7	.	CSARNGQGAHEQYF	TGCAGTGCCCGAAACGGACAGGGGGCCCACGAGCAGTACTTC
.	TRBV19	TRBJ2-7	.	CASRGTGSAEQYF	TGTGCCAGTAGAGGCACAGGGAGTGCCGAGCAGTACTTC
TRBD1	TRBV12-5	TRBJ1-1	.	CASGPTGSTEAFF	TGTGCTAGTGGTCCGACAGGGTCCACTGAAGCTTTCTTT
TRBD2	TRBV11-2	TRBJ2-1	.	CASSLGQRGVREQFF	TGTGCCAGCAGCTTAGGCCAGCGGGGGGTCAGAGAGCAGTTCTTC
.	TRBV29-1	TRBJ2-1	.	CSVDQPSMDREQFF	TGCAGCGTTGACCAGCCTTCTATGGATCGGGAGCAGTTCTTC
.	TRBV4-1	TRBJ2-5	many	CASSQEPGQETQYF	TGCGCCAGCAGCCAAGAGCCGGGCCAAGAGACCCAGTACTTC
.	TRBV7-9	TRBJ2-7	.	CASSPGASGSYEQYF	TGTGCCAGCAGCCCGGGGGCTAGCGGCTCCTACGAGCAGTACTTC
.	TRBV5-1	TRBJ2-3	few	CASSLRLGSSTDTQYF	TGCGCCAGCAGCCTCCGGCTAGGATCTAGCACAGATACGCAGTATTTT
.	TRBV5-1	TRBJ2-1	.	CASSFEGSNEQFF	TGCGCCAGCAGCTTCGAGGGGAGCAATGAGCAGTTCTTC
.	TRBV5-5	TRBJ2-7	.	CASSFGTLSYEQYF	TGTGCCAGCAGCTTCGGGACACTCTCCTACGAGCAGTACTTC
TRBD1	TRBV6-1	TRBJ1-1	.	CASTTGQGAYGEAFF	TGTGCCAGCACCACGGGACAGGGGGCTTATGGTGAAGCTTTCTTT
TRBD2	TRBV11-2	TRBJ2-5	.	CASSPGTSLGGETQYF	TGTGCCAGCAGCCCTGGGACTAGCCTCGGAGGAGAGACCCAGTACTTC